The 6 T cell receptor beta chains reported below all come from one sample, sequenced in a study of PD-L1 blockade in urothelial cancer. Only in-frame clones appear in the TCRdb table, and some are missing; sequencing was by immunoSEQ multiplex PCR. This sample carries tens of thousands of clones, roughly 87% of them seen once, and the ten largest clones take 3.5% to 4%. The sequencing here drew on PBMCs, taken around atezolizumab (anti-PD-L1) treatment. The receptor source for this set is a man in his sixties or seventies with urothelial cancer.

This clone appeared once. The CDR3: CASSLGQTSGEQYF. CDR3 bases: TGTGCCAGCAGCTTAGGCCAGACTAGCGGAGAGCAGTACTTC. The chain carries TRBV11-2 and TRBJ2-7; TRBD2 aligns across 9 bases. V shed 1 base and J 7 bases; nucleotides not matched to a gene: 5. This CDR3 comprises 14 residues. Germline lookup yields CDR1 SGHAT and CDR2 FQNNGV.

The J gene is TRBJ1-2, the V gene TRBV6-6; a possible D gene is TRBD1 (5 bases). Between the trimmed V and J ends, which lost 6 bases and 0 bases, there was a span of 14 bases. This CDR3 region has 15 residues. Germline loops: CDR1 MNHNY, CDR2 SVGAGI (reference sequence). CDR3 DNA: TGTGCCAGCAGACCGCCAGGGAAAGCTAACTATGGCTACACCTTC. Translated, it gives CASRPPGKANYGYTF.

The chain employs TRBV7-2 and TRBJ2-5; TRBD2 agrees at 7 bases. The germline gives CDR1 SGHTA, CDR2 FQGNSA. This CDR3 spans 15 amino acids. The ends lost 0 bases at V and 1 base at J; junction bases unmatched: 2. The CDR3 reads CASSLARGFQETQYF. CDR3 DNA: TGTGCCAGCAGCTTAGCGCGGGGGTTCCAAGAGACCCAGTACTTC.

CDR3 loop: CASSEKAGAGSAGELFF. CDR3 in DNA: TGTGCCAGCAGTGAAAAGGCGGGGGCTGGTTCGGCCGGGGAGCTGTTTTTT. V usage is TRBV6-1 and J usage is TRBJ2-2; the D gene is possibly TRBD2 (7 bases). Germline V CDR1 and CDR2: MNHNS, SASEGT. The V and J ends lost 2 bases and 6 bases respectively, with 19 bases between them. CDR3 length equals 17 residues.

J is TRBJ1-1 and V is TRBV5-1; D gene uncertain. V dropped 2 bases and J dropped 0 bases, with 8 bases sitting between them. CDR1 is SGHRS, CDR2 YFSETQ, per germline. CDR3 size: 14 residues. The CDR3 sequence is CASSFDILNTEAFF. Here the CDR3 DNA reads TGCGCCAGCAGCTTCGACATTTTGAACACTGAAGCTTTCTTT.

This clone was found a few times. The chain joins TRBV15 to TRBJ2-5; no clear D. The CDR3 is 12 amino acids. Trimming took off 0 bases at V and 5 bases at J, with 4 bases between the two ends. Looked up from germline, CDR1 is LNHNV and CDR2 is YYDKDF (reference sequence). Here the CDR3 reads CATSRDRETQYF. CDR3 DNA: TGTGCCACCAGCAGAGATCGGGAGACCCAGTACTTC. The full variable domain, rest sourced from reference TRBV15 and TRBJ2-5, is DAMVIQNPRYQVTQFGKPVTLSCSQTLNHNVMYWYQQKSSQAPKLLFHYYDKDFNNEADTPDNFQSRRPNTSFCFLDIRSPGLGDTAMYLCATSRDRETQYFGPGTRLLVL.